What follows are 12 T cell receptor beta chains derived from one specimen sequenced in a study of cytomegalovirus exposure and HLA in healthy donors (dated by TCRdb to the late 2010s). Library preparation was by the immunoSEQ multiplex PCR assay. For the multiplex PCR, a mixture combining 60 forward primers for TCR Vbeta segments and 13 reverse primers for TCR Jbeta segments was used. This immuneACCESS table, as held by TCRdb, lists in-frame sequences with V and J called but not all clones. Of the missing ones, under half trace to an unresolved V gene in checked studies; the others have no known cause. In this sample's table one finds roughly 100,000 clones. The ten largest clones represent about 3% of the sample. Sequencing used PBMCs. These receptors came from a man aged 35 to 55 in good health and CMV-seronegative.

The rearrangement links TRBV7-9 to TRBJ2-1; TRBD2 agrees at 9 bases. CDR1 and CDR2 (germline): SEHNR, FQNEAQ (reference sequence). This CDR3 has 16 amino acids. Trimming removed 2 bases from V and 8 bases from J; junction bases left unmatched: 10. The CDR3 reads CASSLKVSGGIHEQFF. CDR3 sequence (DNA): TGTGCCAGCAGCTTAAAAGTCAGCGGGGGGATCCATGAGCAGTTCTTC.

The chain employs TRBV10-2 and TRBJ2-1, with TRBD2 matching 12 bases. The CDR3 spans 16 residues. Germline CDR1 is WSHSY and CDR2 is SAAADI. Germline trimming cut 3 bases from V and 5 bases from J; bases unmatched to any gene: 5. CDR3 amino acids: CASSDGRLAGDNEQFF. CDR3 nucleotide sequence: TGCGCCAGCAGTGACGGGCGACTAGCGGGAGACAATGAGCAGTTCTTC.

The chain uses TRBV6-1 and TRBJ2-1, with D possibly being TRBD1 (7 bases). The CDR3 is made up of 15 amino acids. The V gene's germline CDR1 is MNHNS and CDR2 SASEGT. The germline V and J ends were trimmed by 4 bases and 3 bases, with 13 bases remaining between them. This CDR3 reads CASSVQGGNYNEQFF. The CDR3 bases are TGTGCCAGCAGTGTTCAGGGGGGCAACTACAATGAGCAGTTCTTC.

The CDR3 nucleotides are TGTGCCAGCAGCGCACAACTAGCACAAGAGACCCAGTACTTC. Amino acids: CASSAQLAQETQYF. The chain links TRBV9 to TRBJ2-5; perhaps TRBD2 as D (6 bases). The CDR3 contains 14 residues. The V gene lost 3 bases and the J gene lost 2 bases, with 11 bases spanning the gap. CDR1 is SGDLS, CDR2 YYNGEE, per germline.

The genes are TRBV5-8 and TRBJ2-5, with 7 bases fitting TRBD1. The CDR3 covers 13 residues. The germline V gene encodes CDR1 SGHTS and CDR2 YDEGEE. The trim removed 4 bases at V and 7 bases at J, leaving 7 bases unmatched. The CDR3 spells CASSLQGVGTQYF. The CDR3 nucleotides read TGTGCCAGCAGCCTGCAGGGGGTGGGGACCCAGTACTTC.

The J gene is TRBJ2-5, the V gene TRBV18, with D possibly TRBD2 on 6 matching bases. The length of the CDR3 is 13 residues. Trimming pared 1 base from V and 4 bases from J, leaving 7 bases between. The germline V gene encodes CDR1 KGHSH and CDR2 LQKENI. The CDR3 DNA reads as TGTGCCAGCTCACCACTACTAGCAGAGACCCAGTACTTC. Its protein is CASSPLLAETQYF. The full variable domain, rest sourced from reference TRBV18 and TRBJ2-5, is NAGVMQNPRHLVRRRGQEARLRCSPMKGHSHVYWYRQLPEEGLKFMVYLQKENIIDESGMPKERFSAEFPKEGPSILRIQQVVRGDSAAYFCASSPLLAETQYFGPGTRLLVL.

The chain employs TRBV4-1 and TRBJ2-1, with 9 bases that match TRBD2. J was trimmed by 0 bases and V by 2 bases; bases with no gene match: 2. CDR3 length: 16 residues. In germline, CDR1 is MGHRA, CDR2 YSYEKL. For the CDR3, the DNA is TGCGCCAGCAGCCAACTAGCGGGGAGCTCCTACAATGAGCAGTTCTTC. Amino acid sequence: CASSQLAGSSYNEQFF.

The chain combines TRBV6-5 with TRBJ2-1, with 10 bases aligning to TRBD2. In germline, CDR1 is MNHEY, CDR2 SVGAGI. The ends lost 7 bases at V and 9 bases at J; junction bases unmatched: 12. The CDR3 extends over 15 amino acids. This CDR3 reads CASKPASGGNGEQFF. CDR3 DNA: TGTGCCAGCAAGCCGGCTAGCGGGGGTAACGGTGAGCAGTTCTTC.

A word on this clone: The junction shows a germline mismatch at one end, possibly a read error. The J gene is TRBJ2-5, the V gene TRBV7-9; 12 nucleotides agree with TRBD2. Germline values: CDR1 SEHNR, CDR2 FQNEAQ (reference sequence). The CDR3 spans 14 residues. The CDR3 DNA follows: TGTGCCAGCAGCCTAGCGGGGGGGGGAGAGACCCAGTACTTC. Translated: CASSLAGGGETQYF.

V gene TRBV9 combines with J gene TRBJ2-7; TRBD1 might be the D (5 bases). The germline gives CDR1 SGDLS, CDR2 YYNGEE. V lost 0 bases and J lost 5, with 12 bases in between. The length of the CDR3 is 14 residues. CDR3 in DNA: TGTGCCAGCAGCGTAGAAGTCAGGGATCACGAGCAGTACTTC. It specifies CASSVEVRDHEQYF.

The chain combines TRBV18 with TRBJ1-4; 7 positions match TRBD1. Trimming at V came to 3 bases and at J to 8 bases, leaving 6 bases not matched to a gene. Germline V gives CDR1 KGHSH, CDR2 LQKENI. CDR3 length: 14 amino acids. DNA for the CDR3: TGTGCCAGCTCACCGGACAGGTCAGGAGAAAAACTGTTTTTT. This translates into CASSPDRSGEKLFF. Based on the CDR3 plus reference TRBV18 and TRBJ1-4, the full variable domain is NAGVMQNPRHLVRRRGQEARLRCSPMKGHSHVYWYRQLPEEGLKFMVYLQKENIIDESGMPKERFSAEFPKEGPSILRIQQVVRGDSAAYFCASSPDRSGEKLFFGSGTQLSVL.

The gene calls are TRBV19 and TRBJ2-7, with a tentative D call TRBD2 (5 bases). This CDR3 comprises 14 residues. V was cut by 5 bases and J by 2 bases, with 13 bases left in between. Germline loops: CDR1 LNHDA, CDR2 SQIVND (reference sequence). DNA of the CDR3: TGTGCCAGTAGTCCCACCGGGGTCCCCTACGAGCAGTACTTC. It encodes CASSPTGVPYEQYF.